The clone carrying this T cell receptor beta chain came up a few times. Antigen: not known. The data are from a study of blood T cells in healthy people across ages. Study outcomes and limitations: Lack of knowledge of donor CMV status possibly confounded expanded clonotype changes.

Germline V lookup: CDR1 LNHNV, CDR2 YYDKDF (reference sequence). V was pared by 0 bases and J by 8 bases, with 14 bases between. This CDR3 spans 15 amino acids. Together with a sample-barcoded 5' primer, a J-beta primer mix was included in a second PCR lasting roughly 6 to 12 cycles. MiXCR was run by TCRdb on the 5' RACE reads, yielding one entry per CDR3 protein. The sample shows about 1.8 million distinct CDR3 sequences, around 48% of them seen only once. All donors came from Russia, were Caucasian and healthy, and spanned ages about 6 to 90. Every donor provided approximately 10 milliliters of peripheral blood.

The J gene is TRBJ2-1, the V gene TRBV15; unclear D gene. Specimen: blood. The sequence was obtained from a middle-aged woman in good health. The CDR3 here is CATSRDLGRVDEQFF. The CDR3 nucleotides are TGTGCCACCAGCAGAGATCTAGGACGGGTCGATGAGCAGTTCTTC.